The subject of this entry is one TCR beta chain. Produced via immunoSEQ multiplex PCR; TCRdb's table is partial and in-frame only. The sample lists 350,000 to 450,000 clones, about nine tenths occurring once. These data are taken from a study of blood T cell repertoires in COVID-19. Sequencing was done on a sample of PBMCs or T cells enriched from blood (not recorded which). The origin of this receptor is a woman aged 40-49 years who had been exposed to COVID-19.

The CDR3 DNA is TGTGCCACCAGTGCCAACAGCCAAGAGACCCAGTACTTC. It codes for CATSANSQETQYF. The V call is TRBV24-1, the J call TRBJ2-5, with unresolved D. Germline V CDR1 and CDR2: KGHDR, SFDVKD. The CDR3 is made up of 13 amino acids. V was shortened by 5 bases and J by 1 base, with 7 bases between the two germline ends.